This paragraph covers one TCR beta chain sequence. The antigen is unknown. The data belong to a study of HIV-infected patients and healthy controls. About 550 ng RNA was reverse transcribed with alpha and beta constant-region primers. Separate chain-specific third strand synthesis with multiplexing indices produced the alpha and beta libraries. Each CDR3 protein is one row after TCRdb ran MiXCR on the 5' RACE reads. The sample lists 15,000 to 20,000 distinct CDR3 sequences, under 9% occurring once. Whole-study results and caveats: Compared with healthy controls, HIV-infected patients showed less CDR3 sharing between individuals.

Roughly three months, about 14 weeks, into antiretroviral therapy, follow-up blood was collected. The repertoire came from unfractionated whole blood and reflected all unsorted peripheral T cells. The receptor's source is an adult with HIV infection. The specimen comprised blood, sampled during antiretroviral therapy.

Here the CDR3 reads CSARDRDRYNQPQHF. CDR3 DNA sequence: TGCAGTGCTAGAGATCGAGACAGGTACAATCAGCCCCAGCATTTT. The chain joins TRBV20-1 to TRBJ1-5, with D perhaps matching TRBD1 (6 bases). The CDR3 contains 15 residues. CDR1 DFQATT and CDR2 SNEGSKA come from the germline V gene (reference sequence). V shed 0 bases and J shed 3 bases, with 12 bases lying between them.